The rows below give T cell receptor beta chains drawn from one sample of a study of OX40 agonist ivuxolimab in advanced cancers. Generated by immunoSEQ multiplex PCR, the TCRdb table keeps only in-frame clones and is missing some. The sample lists about 24,000 clones; 73% were seen once. The sample in question was CD4+ or CD8+ T cells sorted from blood, obtained in a trial of the OX40 agonist ivuxolimab. The source is an adult with an advanced solid tumor such as melanoma, head and neck, liver or kidney cancer. Both conserved end residues are part of each CDR3. D genes are given only for firm matches.

>TRBD1|TRBV5-1|TRBJ1-6
CASSSGTDNSPLHF
>.|TRBV4-1|TRBJ2-1
CASSQELGSYNEQFF
>.|TRBV29-1|TRBJ2-7
CSVETYYEQYF
>TRBD2|TRBV6-6|TRBJ2-3
CASSGMAGGTDTQYF
>.|TRBV18|TRBJ2-5
CASSLQGGYQETQYF
>.|TRBV7-6|TRBJ1-1
CASSQDTEAFF
>.|TRBV25-1|TRBJ2-7
CASSEYRGTQPYEQYF
>.|TRBV7-9|TRBJ2-7
CASSLPSFDSLVTRQYF
>.|TRBV21-1|TRBJ2-7
CASISWGQSSYEQYF
>TRBD1|TRBV5-6|TRBJ2-4
CASSPYRGSKNIQYF
>.|TRBV7-9|TRBJ2-3
CASSLGGLGGQTDTQYF
>TRBD2|TRBV7-9|TRBJ2-5
CASSSGGYQETQYF
>.|TRBV27|TRBJ2-3
CASSGDRAYSTTDTQYF
>.|TRBV6-1|TRBJ2-4
CASSELRTSESIQYF
>.|TRBV5-8|TRBJ2-5
CASSLAYGGETQYF
>TRBD2|TRBV29-1|TRBJ2-3
CSVEDLPGGPSDTQYF
>.|TRBV18|TRBJ2-5
CASSPLVAADQETQYF
>.|TRBV6-1|TRBJ1-2
CASSEREGLPHAGYTF
>.|TRBV29-1|TRBJ1-3
CSVLTVRNTIYF
>.|TRBV11-2|TRBJ2-7
CASKGSSYEQYF
>.|TRBV4-3|TRBJ1-2
CASSHVDANYGYTF
>.|TRBV4-1|TRBJ2-2
CASSRTVNTGELFF
>.|TRBV7-6|TRBJ2-7
CASSLAQGNEQYF
>.|TRBV5-4|TRBJ2-5
CASSRTRIETQYF
>.|TRBV28|TRBJ2-7
CASSLEGSGRLSSYEQYF
>.|TRBV9|TRBJ1-6
CASSPGEPTDYNSPLHF
>.|TRBV29-1|TRBJ2-7
CSVEEGIQYF
>TRBD1|TRBV19|TRBJ1-1
CASSIFGTVSYEAFF
>.|TRBV30|TRBJ1-5
CAWSRTFSNQPQHF
>.|TRBV7-1|TRBJ1-1
CASSPTGTTAFF
>.|TRBV29-1|TRBJ1-3
CSVGGEDLTIYF